This T cell receptor (beta chain) was sequenced during a study of T cells in Graves' hyperthyroidism and ophthalmopathy. Looking at the study overall: Staff took peripheral blood when the initial diagnosis was made, before any treatment began.

This clonotype has a count of ten or more. Amplification of TCR beta CDR3 regions was performed using RNA transcripts as template. A set of HTBI primers served as the primers for a first-round RT-PCR of the TCR CDR3. From the multiplex PCR reads, TCRdb called clonotypes with MiXCR, one entry per CDR3 protein. The profile covers hundreds of thousands of distinct CDR3 sequences, with under 20% appearing a single time and less than 4.5% taken by the ten largest. CDR3 length: 15 residues. Looked up from germline, CDR1 is KGHSH and CDR2 is LQKENI. Trimming pared 2 bases from V and 5 bases from J, leaving 13 bases between. The study based diagnoses on clinical symptoms, serum thyroxine and TRAb, thyroid ultrasound and orbital computed tomography.

The chain combines TRBV18 with TRBJ2-1; the D gene is possibly TRBD1 (5 bases). Sequenced sample: blood. The receptor was isolated from a woman aged 30 to 39 with Graves' hyperthyroidism. This CDR3 is CASSPFGALHNEQFF. The CDR3, as DNA: TGTGCCAGCTCACCATTTGGGGCCCTCCACAATGAGCAGTTCTTC.